What follows are 9 T cell receptor beta chains derived from one specimen sequenced in a study of beta chain features in type 1 diabetes. Study-level results: In all four CD4+ subsets, TCRB CDR3 length was significantly, moderately reduced in type 1 diabetes.

The antigens of these receptors remain unknown. Expressed TCRB transcripts were sequenced because the isolated RNA had all been reverse transcribed beforehand. Only in-frame clones appear in the TCRdb table, and some are missing; sequencing was by immunoSEQ multiplex PCR. The sample records just over 15,000 clones, 55% to 75% being singletons. The sample comprised Tregs from blood. The receptors shown here come from a man aged 25 to 45 with type 1 diabetes.

The rearrangement uses TRBV19 and TRBJ2-7, with D perhaps TRBD1 (5 bases). The CDR3 consists of 16 residues. Looked up from germline, CDR1 is LNHDA and CDR2 is SQIVND (reference sequence). Trimming pared 6 bases from V and 1 base from J, leaving 19 bases between. In nucleotides, the CDR3 is TGTGCCAGTAGAAGGGGAACCAACCAAGTTTCCTACGAGCAGTACTTC. It translates to CASRRGTNQVSYEQYF.

This clone has just one count. The chain has TRBV12-5 and TRBJ1-5; the D gene is possibly TRBD1 (6 bases). The CDR3 totals 18 residues. Germline V gene sequence: CDR1 LGHNT, CDR2 FRNRAP. V was clipped by 3 bases and J by 3 bases, with 21 bases between them. The CDR3 DNA is TGTGCTAGTGGTTTCCGCGGAAGCCGGACAGAGCTCAATCAGCCCCAGCATTTT. It is translated as CASGFRGSRTELNQPQHF.

The V call is TRBV18, the J call TRBJ2-7; D is undetermined. Germline CDR1 and CDR2: KGHSH and LQKENI. V shed 2 bases and J shed 1 base, with 9 bases lying between them. CDR3 length equals 14 residues. The CDR3 sequence: CASSPWAGSYEQYF. The CDR3 coding sequence is TGTGCCAGCTCACCATGGGCCGGATCCTACGAGCAGTACTTC.

This rearrangement joins TRBV5-1 to TRBJ1-1; D is uncertain. The V end lost 5 bases, the J end lost 4 bases, and 15 bases lay between the germline ends. The CDR3 is 14 amino acids. From germline, CDR1 is SGHRS and CDR2 YFSETQ. The DNA of the CDR3 is TGCGCCAGCAGTCCCGGATCGCGAGGCACTGAAGCTTTCTTT. Its protein is CASSPGSRGTEAFF.

This clone was seen more than once but under ten times. The gene calls are TRBV28 and TRBJ1-5, with D possibly TRBD1 on 5 matching bases. Per the germline V gene, CDR1 is MDHEN and CDR2 is SYDVKM. This CDR3 comprises 17 residues. The V gene lost 3 bases and the J gene lost 3 bases, with 18 bases spanning the gap. The CDR3 DNA is TGTGCCAGCAGTTTCCACCCGGGACGGGAGGCCAATCAGCCCCAGCATTTT. It is translated as CASSFHPGREANQPQHF. Drawing the rest from reference TRBV28 and TRBJ1-5, the complete variable domain is DVKVTQSSRYLVKRTGEKVFLECVQDMDHENMFWYRQDPGLGLRLIYFSYDVKMKEKGDIPEGYSVSREKKERFSLILESASTNQTSMYLCASSFHPGREANQPQHFGDGTRLSIL.

The rearrangement joins TRBV18 to TRBJ2-1; TRBD1 aligns across 9 bases. Germline CDR1 is KGHSH and CDR2 is LQKENI. The CDR3 has 16 amino acids. V lost 3 bases to trimming and J lost 2 bases; unmatched junction nucleotides: 5. The CDR3: CASSPTGGLPYNEQFF. The CDR3 coding sequence is TGTGCCAGCTCACCTACAGGGGGCCTCCCCTACAATGAGCAGTTCTTC.

The chain combines TRBV25-1 with TRBJ1-1; 10 bases fit TRBD1. Trimming took 3 bases from V and 2 from J; bases not matched to a gene: 6. This CDR3 spans 16 amino acids. Germline CDR1 is MGHDK and CDR2 is SYGVNS. CDR3 nucleotide sequence: TGTGCCAGCAGTGAGGGGGGACAGGGGATTAACACTGAAGCTTTCTTT. It encodes CASSEGGQGINTEAFF.

The chain links TRBV14 to TRBJ2-1; 10 nucleotides agree with TRBD1. J lost 4 bases, V lost 3 bases, and 9 bases had no gene match. The germline gives CDR1 SGHDN, CDR2 FVKESK. The CDR3 covers 17 residues. The CDR3 bases are TGTGCCAGCAGCCATCTTCCGGGACAGGGGTCGTACAATGAGCAGTTCTTC. This encodes CASSHLPGQGSYNEQFF.

This clone was counted a few times. The gene calls are TRBV18 and TRBJ2-6, with 11 bases lining up with TRBD1. The CDR3 length is 16 residues. V was clipped by 6 bases and J by 4 bases; unmatched bases: 5. CDR1 and CDR2 (germline): KGHSH, LQKENI. CDR3 amino acids: CASSGQGAEGANVLTF. The CDR3 nucleotides are TGTGCCAGCTCCGGACAGGGGGCGGAGGGGGCCAACGTCCTGACTTTC.